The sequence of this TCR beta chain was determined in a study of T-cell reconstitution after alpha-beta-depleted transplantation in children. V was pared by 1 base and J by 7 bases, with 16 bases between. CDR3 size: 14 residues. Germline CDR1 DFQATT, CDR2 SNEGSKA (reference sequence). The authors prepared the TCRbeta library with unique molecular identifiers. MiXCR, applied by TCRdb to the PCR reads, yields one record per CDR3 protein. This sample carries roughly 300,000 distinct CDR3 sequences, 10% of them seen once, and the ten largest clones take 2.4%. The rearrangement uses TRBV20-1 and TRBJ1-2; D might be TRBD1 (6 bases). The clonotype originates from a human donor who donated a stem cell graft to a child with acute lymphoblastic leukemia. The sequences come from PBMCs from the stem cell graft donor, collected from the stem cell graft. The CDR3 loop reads CSARGGRGKAGYTF. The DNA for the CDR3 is TGCAGTGCTAGAGGGGGCAGGGGCAAGGCTGGCTACACCTTC.